This T cell receptor beta chain was recorded in a study of blood T cell repertoires in COVID-19. In the study overall: PBMCs, B-cell-depleted T cells, or T cells were the source of the cDNA or gDNA that made up the material.

Germline V gene lookup returns CDR1 MDHEN and CDR2 SYDVKM. CDR3 length equals 14 residues. The V and J ends lost 4 bases and 6 bases, in that order; junction bases with no gene match: 3. As handled by the study authors: Quantification of nucleated cells was approximated via reference gene primer amplification. Only in-frame clones appear in the TCRdb table, and some are missing; sequencing was by immunoSEQ multiplex PCR. V, J and clone size are taken as reported in that table, and D and trimming were inferred from the DNA itself. The table has 250,000 or so clones, about nine tenths seen once. Sample: peripheral blood. The TCR originated in a man aged 40-55 years with active or convalescent COVID-19. This rearrangement joins TRBV28 to TRBJ2-2; 9 bases are a match to TRBD1. CDR3 in amino acids: CASSWDREAGELFF. The CDR3 nucleotides are TGTGCCAGCAGTTGGGACAGGGAGGCCGGGGAGCTGTTTTTT.